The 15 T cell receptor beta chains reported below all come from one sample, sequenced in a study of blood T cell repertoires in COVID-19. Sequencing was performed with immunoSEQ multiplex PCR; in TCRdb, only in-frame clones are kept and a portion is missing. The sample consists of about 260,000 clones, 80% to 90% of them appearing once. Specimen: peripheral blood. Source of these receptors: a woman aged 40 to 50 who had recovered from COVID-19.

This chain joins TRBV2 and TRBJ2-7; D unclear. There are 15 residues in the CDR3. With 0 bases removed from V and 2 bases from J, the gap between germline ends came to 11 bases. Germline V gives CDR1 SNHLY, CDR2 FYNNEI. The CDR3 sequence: CASSEAWALTYEQYF. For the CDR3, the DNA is TGTGCCAGCAGTGAAGCGTGGGCCTTGACCTACGAGCAGTACTTC.

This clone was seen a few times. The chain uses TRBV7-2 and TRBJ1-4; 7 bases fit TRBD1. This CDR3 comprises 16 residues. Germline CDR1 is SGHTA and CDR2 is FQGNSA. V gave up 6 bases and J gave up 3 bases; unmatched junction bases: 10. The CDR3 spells CASSKGQTGSNEKLFF. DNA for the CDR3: TGTGCCAGCAGTAAGGGACAGACCGGTTCTAATGAAAAACTGTTTTTT.

The DNA of the CDR3 is TGTGCCAGCAGTTTCTCGACAGGTACTAATGAAAAACTGTTTTTT. The encoded protein is CASSFSTGTNEKLFF. V usage is TRBV27 and J usage is TRBJ1-4, with TRBD1 as a possible D gene (6 bases). Germline V CDR1 and CDR2: MNHEY, SMNVEV (reference sequence). The CDR3 totals 15 residues. V was shortened by 3 bases and J by 2 bases, with 10 bases between the two germline ends.

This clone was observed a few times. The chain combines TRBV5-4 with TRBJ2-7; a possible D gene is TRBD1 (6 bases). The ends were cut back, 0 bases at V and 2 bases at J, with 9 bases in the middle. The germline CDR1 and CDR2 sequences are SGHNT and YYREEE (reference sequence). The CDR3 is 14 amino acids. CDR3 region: CASSLGQDAYEQYF. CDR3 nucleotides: TGTGCCAGCAGCTTGGGACAGGACGCCTACGAGCAGTACTTC. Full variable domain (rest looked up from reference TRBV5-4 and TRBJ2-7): ETGVTQSPTHLIKTRGQQVTLRCSSQSGHNTVSWYQQALGQGPQFIFQYYREEENGRGNFPPRFSGLQFPNYSSELNVNALELDDSALYLCASSLGQDAYEQYFGPGTRLTVT.

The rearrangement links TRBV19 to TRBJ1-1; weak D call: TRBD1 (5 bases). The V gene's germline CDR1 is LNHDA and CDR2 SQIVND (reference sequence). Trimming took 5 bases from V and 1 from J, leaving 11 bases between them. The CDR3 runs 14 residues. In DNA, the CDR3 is TGTGCCAGTAGTCGAGGACAAGAGAACACTGAAGCTTTCTTT. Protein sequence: CASSRGQENTEAFF.

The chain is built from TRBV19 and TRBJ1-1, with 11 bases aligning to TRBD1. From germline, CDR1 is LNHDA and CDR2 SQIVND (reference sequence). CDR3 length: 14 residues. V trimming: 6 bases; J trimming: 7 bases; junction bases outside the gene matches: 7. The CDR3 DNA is TGTGCCAGTAGGCGGGACAGGGGGTATAATGAAGCTTTCTTT. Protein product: CASRRDRGYNEAFF.

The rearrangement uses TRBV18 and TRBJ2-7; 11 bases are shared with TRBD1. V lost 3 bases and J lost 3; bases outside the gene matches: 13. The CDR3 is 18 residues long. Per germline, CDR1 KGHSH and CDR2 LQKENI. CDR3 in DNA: TGTGCCAGCTCACCGCGCGGGGGGAGGACAGGGGGCCGCTACGAGCAGTACTTC. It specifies CASSPRGGRTGGRYEQYF. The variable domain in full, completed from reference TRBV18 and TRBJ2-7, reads NAGVMQNPRHLVRRRGQEARLRCSPMKGHSHVYWYRQLPEEGLKFMVYLQKENIIDESGMPKERFSAEFPKEGPSILRIQQVVRGDSAAYFCASSPRGGRTGGRYEQYFGPGTRLTVT.

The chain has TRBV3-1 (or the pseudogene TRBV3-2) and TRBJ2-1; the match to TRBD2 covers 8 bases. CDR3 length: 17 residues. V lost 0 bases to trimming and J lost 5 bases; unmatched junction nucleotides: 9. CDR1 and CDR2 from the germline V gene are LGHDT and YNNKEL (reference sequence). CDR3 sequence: CASSQDWGLAGNNEQFF. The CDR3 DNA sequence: TGTGCCAGCAGCCAAGATTGGGGTCTAGCGGGCAACAATGAGCAGTTCTTC.

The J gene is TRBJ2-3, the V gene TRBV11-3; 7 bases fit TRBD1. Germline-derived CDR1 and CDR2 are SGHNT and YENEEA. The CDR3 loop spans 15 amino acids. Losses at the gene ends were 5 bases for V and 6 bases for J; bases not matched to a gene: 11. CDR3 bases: TGTGCCAGCAGCACCGGGACAGCGGTTGGGGATACGCAGTATTTT. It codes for CASSTGTAVGDTQYF.

Written as DNA, the CDR3 is TGTGCCAGCAGCCAACAGGGTACGGCTGAAGCTTTCTTT. It is translated as CASSQQGTAEAFF. The V call is TRBV6-5, the J call TRBJ1-1; a possible D gene is TRBD1 (6 bases). The CDR3 runs 13 residues. V lost 6 bases and J lost 6, with 14 bases in between. Germline V CDR1 and CDR2: MNHEY, SVGAGI.

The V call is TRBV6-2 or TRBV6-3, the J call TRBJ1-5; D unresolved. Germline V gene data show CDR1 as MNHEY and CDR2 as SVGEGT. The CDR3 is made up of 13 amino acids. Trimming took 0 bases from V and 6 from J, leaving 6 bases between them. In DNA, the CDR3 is TGTGCCAGCAGTTACTCTCCGGGTCAGCCCCAGCATTTT. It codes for CASSYSPGQPQHF.

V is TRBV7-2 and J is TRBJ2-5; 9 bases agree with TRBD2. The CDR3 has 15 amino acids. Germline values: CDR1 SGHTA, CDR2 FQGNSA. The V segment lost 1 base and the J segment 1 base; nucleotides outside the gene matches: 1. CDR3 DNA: TGTGCCAGCAGCTTAGGCGGGGGGGTCCAAGAGACCCAGTACTTC. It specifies CASSLGGGVQETQYF.

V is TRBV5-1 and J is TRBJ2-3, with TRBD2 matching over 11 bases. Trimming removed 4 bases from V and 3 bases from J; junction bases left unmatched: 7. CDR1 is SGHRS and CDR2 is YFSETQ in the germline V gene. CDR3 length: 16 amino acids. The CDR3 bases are TGCGCCAGCAGCCCTACTACTAGCGGGGGAACAGATACGCAGTATTTT. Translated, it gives CASSPTTSGGTDTQYF.

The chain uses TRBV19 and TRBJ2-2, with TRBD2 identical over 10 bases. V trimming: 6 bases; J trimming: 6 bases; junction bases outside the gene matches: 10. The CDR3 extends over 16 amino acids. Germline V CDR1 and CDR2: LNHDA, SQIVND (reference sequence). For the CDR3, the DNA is TGTGCCAGTAGACACAATAGCGGGGGGCGGTCCGGGGAGCTGTTTTTT. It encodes CASRHNSGGRSGELFF.

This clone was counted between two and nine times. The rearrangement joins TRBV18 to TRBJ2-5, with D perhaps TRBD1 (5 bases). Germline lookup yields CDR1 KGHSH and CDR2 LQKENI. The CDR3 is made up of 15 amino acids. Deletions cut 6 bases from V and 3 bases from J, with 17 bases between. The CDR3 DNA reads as TGTGCCAGCTCGCGGTCTACAGGCACCGAAGAGACCCAGTACTTC. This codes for CASSRSTGTEETQYF.